This TCR beta chain originates from a study of blood T cell repertoires in COVID-19. Study-wide background: Samples taken during acute and convalescent COVID-19 were collected in the United States, Italy and Spain.

All recovered Cohort 3 donors got two negative PCRs, got clearance, or saw symptom resolution. Some clones are missing from TCRdb's copy, which holds only in-frame ones; the method was immunoSEQ multiplex PCR. Here the sample spans about 210,000 clones, about 85% being singletons. The clonotype was recovered from a middle-aged man who had recovered from COVID-19. What was sequenced was PBMCs or T cells enriched from blood (not recorded which).

The CDR3 nucleotides read TGTGCCAGCAGTCCCGGGGGGGAAAAACTGTTTTTT. Encoded protein: CASSPGGEKLFF. The V call is TRBV6-6, the J call TRBJ1-4, with D possibly matching TRBD1 (5 bases). This CDR3 region has 12 residues. Per the germline V gene, CDR1 is MNHNY and CDR2 is SVGAGI (reference sequence). Trimming pared 5 bases from V and 8 bases from J, leaving 9 bases between.